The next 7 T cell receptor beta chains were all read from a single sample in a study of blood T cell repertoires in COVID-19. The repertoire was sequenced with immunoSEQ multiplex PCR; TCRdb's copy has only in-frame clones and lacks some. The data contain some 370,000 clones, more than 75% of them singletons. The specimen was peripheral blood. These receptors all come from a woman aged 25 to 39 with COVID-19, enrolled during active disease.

Here the CDR3 DNA reads TGTGCCAGCAGTGACCCCAGGACAGGGAAAGGGTACGAGCAGTACTTC. It translates to CASSDPRTGKGYEQYF. The J gene is TRBJ2-7, the V gene TRBV6-1; 8 bases align to TRBD1. CDR1 and CDR2 from the germline V gene are MNHNS and SASEGT. The CDR3 is 16 amino acids. With V trimmed by 3 bases and J by 4 bases, 11 bases remained unmatched.

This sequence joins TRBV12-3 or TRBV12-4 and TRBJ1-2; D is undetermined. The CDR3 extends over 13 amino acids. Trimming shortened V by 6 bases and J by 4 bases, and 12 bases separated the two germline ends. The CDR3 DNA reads TGTGCCAGCAGCCTAACCCCGGGCTATGGCTACACCTTC. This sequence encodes CASSLTPGYGYTF.

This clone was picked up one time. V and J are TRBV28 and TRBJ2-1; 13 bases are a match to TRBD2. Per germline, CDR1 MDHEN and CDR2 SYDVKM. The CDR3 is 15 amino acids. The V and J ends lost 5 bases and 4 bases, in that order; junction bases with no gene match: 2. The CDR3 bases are TGTGCCAGCAGTCCGGGACTAGCGGGGTACAATGAGCAGTTCTTC. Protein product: CASSPGLAGYNEQFF.

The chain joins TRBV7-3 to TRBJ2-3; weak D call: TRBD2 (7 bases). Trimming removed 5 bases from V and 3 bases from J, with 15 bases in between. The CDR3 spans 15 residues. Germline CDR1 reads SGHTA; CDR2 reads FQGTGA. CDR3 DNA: TGTGCCAGCAGCCAGGCCGGGGGGCAAACAGATACGCAGTATTTT. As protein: CASSQAGGQTDTQYF.

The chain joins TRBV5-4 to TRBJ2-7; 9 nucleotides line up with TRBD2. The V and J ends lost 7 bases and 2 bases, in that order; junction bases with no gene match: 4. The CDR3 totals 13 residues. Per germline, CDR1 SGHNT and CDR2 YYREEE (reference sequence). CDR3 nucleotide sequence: TGTGCCAGCTCGACTAGCGGACCCTACGAGCAGTACTTC. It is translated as CASSTSGPYEQYF.

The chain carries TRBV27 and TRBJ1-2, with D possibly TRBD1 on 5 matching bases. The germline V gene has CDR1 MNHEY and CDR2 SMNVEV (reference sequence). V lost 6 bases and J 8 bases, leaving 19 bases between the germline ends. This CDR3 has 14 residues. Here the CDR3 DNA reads TGTGCCAGCAGATTCTTGGGGGGGGTGGAAGGCTACACCTTC. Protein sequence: CASRFLGGVEGYTF.

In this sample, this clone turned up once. The DNA for the CDR3 is TGTGCCAGCAGCTCCAGGGTAGGGGAGACCCAGTACTTC. Encoded protein: CASSSRVGETQYF. The chain is built from TRBV7-8 and TRBJ2-5; the D gene is possibly TRBD1 (5 bases). The CDR3 spans 13 residues. V lost 4 bases and J lost 5, with 11 bases in between. Germline CDR1 reads SGHVS; CDR2 reads FQNEAQ.